The clone carrying this T cell receptor (beta chain) has a single count. This sample stems from a study of blood T cell repertoires in COVID-19. The CDR3 extends over 17 amino acids. The V gene's germline CDR1 is MDHEN and CDR2 SYDVKM. J was trimmed by 3 bases and V by 3 bases; bases with no gene match: 14. Measured with immunoSEQ multiplex PCR; TCRdb has only the in-frame clones, and not every one. The sample carries about 400,000 clones, about 90% recorded once. V is TRBV28 and J is TRBJ2-7, with 7 positions matching TRBD1. Source material: PBMCs or T cells enriched from blood (not recorded which). The sequence was collected from a woman aged 25 to 39 who had recovered from COVID-19. The CDR3 loop is CASSFGTVASPVYEQYF. The CDR3 DNA reads TGTGCCAGCAGTTTCGGGACAGTCGCTTCGCCTGTCTACGAGCAGTACTTC.